The sequence of this T cell receptor (beta chain) was determined in a study of blood T cells in healthy people across ages. Through a sample-barcoded 5' primer and a J-beta primer mix, a second PCR was run for about 6 to 11 cycles. Paired-end reads containing CDR3 totaled no fewer than 2.5 million for each sample. TCRdb ran MiXCR on the 5' RACE reads and lists one entry per CDR3 protein. The table lists 800,000 to 950,000 distinct CDR3 sequences, under 40% of them singletons. This clonotype was seen more than once but under ten times. Its antigen is still unknown. Broader study findings: Diversity was higher, and naive CD4+ cells more numerous, in long-lived donors than in aged donors. Naive T cell percentage strongly correlated with TCR beta diversity.

V was pared by 6 bases and J by 7 bases, with 10 bases of the junction left unmatched. The CDR3 sequence is 15 residues long. J is TRBJ1-5 and V is TRBV12-3 or TRBV12-4; 9 bases agree with TRBD1. The clonotype comes from a man aged 18 to 30 in good health. The sequencing sample was made of blood. The CDR3 DNA reads as TGTGCCAGCAGAACAACAGGGGGCGCGGGGCAGCCCCAGCATTTT. Its translation is CASRTTGGAGQPQHF.